The clone carrying this TCR beta chain was seen once. This record belongs to a study of cytomegalovirus exposure and HLA in healthy donors. Primers for the PCR totalled 60 Vbeta and 13 Jbeta. Measured with immunoSEQ multiplex PCR; TCRdb has only the in-frame clones, and not every one. The sample lists around 150,000 clones; 80% to 90% were seen once. Sequencing input: PBMCs. The TCR sequence derives from a woman aged 35 to 49 in good health and CMV-seropositive.

The CDR3 sequence: CATSRDRVKVGEQYF. The CDR3 nucleotides are TGTGCCACCAGCAGAGACAGGGTGAAGGTCGGTGAGCAGTACTTC. The V and J genes are TRBV15 and TRBJ2-7, with D possibly TRBD1 on 5 matching bases. The CDR3 spans 15 residues. Germline V gene sequence: CDR1 LNHNV, CDR2 YYDKDF (reference sequence). Deletions cut 0 bases from V and 7 bases from J, with 16 bases between.